These 14 T cell receptor beta chains share one sample of origin, sequenced in a study of response to subunit inactivated influenza vaccine. TCRdb itself ran the RT-PCR reads through MiXCR, one entry per CDR3 protein. The sample has around 790,000 distinct CDR3 sequences, 21% seen once. Sequencing was performed on PBMCs from blood, taken 5 days after vaccination. All receptors derive from a man between 50 and 59 years old who received an inactivated influenza vaccine.

This clonotype has a handful of counts. The rearrangement links TRBV20-1 to TRBJ2-3; D is undetermined. The germline V and J ends were trimmed by 4 bases and 6 bases, with 17 bases remaining between them. The CDR3 sequence is 14 residues long. In germline, CDR1 is DFQATT, CDR2 SNEGSKA (reference sequence). The CDR3 DNA sequence: TGCAGTGCTAACATCCGGGCCCCGAGGGATACGCAGTATTTT. This sequence encodes CSANIRAPRDTQYF.

V usage is TRBV25-1 and J usage is TRBJ2-3; D gene uncertain. V was cut by 1 base and J by 4 bases, with 12 bases left in between. Germline-derived CDR1 and CDR2 are MGHDK and SYGVNS. This CDR3 region has 15 residues. CDR3 sequence reads: CASSESLSSADTQYF. CDR3 coding DNA: TGTGCCAGCAGTGAATCTCTTAGCTCGGCAGATACGCAGTATTTT. Together with reference TRBV25-1 and TRBJ2-3, the CDR3 gives the full variable domain: EADIYQTPRYLVIGTGKKITLECSQTMGHDKMYWYQQDPGMELHLIHYSYGVNSTEKGDLSSESTVSRIRTEHFPLTLESARPSHTSQYLCASSESLSSADTQYFGPGTRLTVL.

V usage is TRBV12-3 or TRBV12-4 and J usage is TRBJ2-3, with 8 nucleotides matching TRBD1. This CDR3 comprises 15 residues. V lost 6 bases, J lost 3 bases, and 8 bases stayed unmatched. The CDR3: CASRPRTGLTDTQYF. The CDR3 DNA reads TGTGCCAGCAGACCACGGACAGGGCTAACAGATACGCAGTATTTT.

This clonotype was detected only a few times. The chain joins TRBV29-1 to TRBJ2-5, with 10 positions matching TRBD2. Germline CDR1 reads SQVTM; CDR2 reads ANQGSEA. J lost 9 bases, V lost 6 bases, and 7 bases had no gene match. The CDR3 is 12 amino acids. DNA of the CDR3: TGCAGCGTCGGACTAGCGGCGGGATCCCAGTACTTC. Translating it yields CSVGLAAGSQYF.

This clonotype was detected a few times. This rearrangement joins TRBV10-3 to TRBJ2-2; 8 nucleotides align to TRBD1. The trim removed 10 bases at V and 1 base at J, leaving 5 bases unmatched. This CDR3 is 14 amino acids long. Germline-derived CDR1 and CDR2 are ENHRY and SYGVKD. DNA of the CDR3: TGTGCCACCAGACAGGGGCTGAACACCGGGGAGCTGTTTTTT. Translation: CATRQGLNTGELFF.

This clonotype was counted only a few times. V is TRBV20-1 and J is TRBJ2-2; TRBD2 might be the D (6 bases). Germline V gene data show CDR1 as DFQATT and CDR2 as SNEGSKA (reference sequence). V lost 1 base, J lost 1 base, and 7 bases lay in between. There are 14 residues in the CDR3. The CDR3 nucleotides are TGCAGTGCTAGAGGTAGCGGGAACACCGGGGAGCTGTTTTTT. Translated, it gives CSARGSGNTGELFF.

This clonotype was counted only a few times. The chain couples TRBV6-2 or TRBV6-3 to TRBJ1-2, with 7 bases identical to TRBD1. V lost 6 bases, J lost 2 bases, and 9 bases stayed unmatched. This CDR3 has 15 residues. Germline V gives CDR1 MNHEY, CDR2 SVGEGT. The CDR3 DNA is TGTGCCAGCAGACCGACAGGGACCCCGAACTATGGCTACACCTTC. Encoded protein: CASRPTGTPNYGYTF.

The sample holds a few counts of this clonotype. V gene TRBV6-1 combines with J gene TRBJ2-7; D remains ambiguous. The V end lost 6 bases, the J end lost 0 bases, and 15 bases lay between the germline ends. The CDR3 spans 15 residues. Germline assignment: CDR1 MNHNS and CDR2 SASEGT. DNA of the CDR3: TGTGCCAGCAGACCGACTGCTTACAGCTCCTACGAGCAGTACTTC. This encodes CASRPTAYSSYEQYF.

CDR3 region: CASSPPLYNEQFF. CDR3 DNA: TGTGCCAGCTCACCACCCTTATACAATGAGCAGTTCTTC. The J gene is TRBJ2-1, the V gene TRBV18, with unresolved D. V shed 0 bases and J shed 4 bases, with 4 bases lying between them. Germline V lookup: CDR1 KGHSH, CDR2 LQKENI. The CDR3 is 13 residues long. The whole variable domain, remainder taken from reference TRBV18 and TRBJ2-1, is NAGVMQNPRHLVRRRGQEARLRCSPMKGHSHVYWYRQLPEEGLKFMVYLQKENIIDESGMPKERFSAEFPKEGPSILRIQQVVRGDSAAYFCASSPPLYNEQFFGPGTRLTVL.

The V gene is TRBV5-1, the J gene TRBJ2-1; D is unclear. The germline V and J ends were trimmed by 0 bases and 5 bases, with 12 bases remaining between them. The CDR3 extends over 15 amino acids. Germline values: CDR1 SGHRS, CDR2 YFSETQ. The CDR3 coding sequence is TGCGCCAGCAGCTTGGCCGGCAACAAGGACAATGAGCAGTTCTTC. Its protein is CASSLAGNKDNEQFF.

The rearrangement links TRBV9 to TRBJ2-3; D is perhaps TRBD2 (5 bases). The CDR3 runs to 16 residues. Per the germline V gene, CDR1 is SGDLS and CDR2 is YYNGEE. V was pared by 0 bases and J by 2 bases, with 13 bases between. The CDR3 nucleotides read TGTGCCAGCAGCGTAGCGGTCGGCGGGCCCACAGATACGCAGTATTTT. This codes for CASSVAVGGPTDTQYF.

In its sample, this clonotype was seen a few times. The chain combines TRBV4-3 with TRBJ2-5; the D gene is possibly TRBD2 (6 bases). V was pared by 0 bases and J by 6 bases, with 17 bases between. Germline CDR1 is LGHNA and CDR2 is YSLEER. CDR3 size: 16 residues. The DNA for the CDR3 is TGCGCCAGCAGCCAAGAGATTAGCGGACCCCATAAGACCCAGTACTTC. It codes for CASSQEISGPHKTQYF.

Only a few counts were recorded for this clonotype. The V call is TRBV5-1, the J call TRBJ2-3; 12 bases map to TRBD2. The CDR3 is 17 amino acids. CDR1 SGHRS and CDR2 YFSETQ come from the germline V gene. J gave up 6 bases and V 1 base, and 9 bases lay outside the gene matches. CDR3 nucleotides: TGCGCCAGCAGCTTGCGTCCTAGCGGGGGGGCCACGGATACGCAGTATTTT. This codes for CASSLRPSGGATDTQYF.

This clonotype occurred a few times. The chain links TRBV29-1 to TRBJ2-4, with TRBD2 identical over 9 bases. Trimming took 3 bases from V and 7 from J; bases not matched to a gene: 4. Germline V gene lookup returns CDR1 SQVTM and CDR2 ANQGSEA. This CDR3 contains 13 residues. The CDR3 coding sequence is TGCAGCGTTGAGCTCCTAGCGGGGAACATTCAGTACTTC. It specifies CSVELLAGNIQYF.